This T cell receptor beta chain is from a study of identifying expanded T cells in peripheral blood. This CDR3 contains 13 residues. Germline CDR1 reads MGHDK; CDR2 reads SYGVNS. Trimming at V came to 4 bases and at J to 6 bases, leaving 6 bases not matched to a gene. Collection occurred without any documented infections or immune events in donors. This table comes from immunoSEQ multiplex PCR, and its TCRdb copy is limited to in-frame clones, with some not included. In the table there are approximately 91,000 clones, around 88% of which are singletons. The sample was blood. V gene TRBV25-1 combines with J gene TRBJ2-7; 7 bases agree with TRBD1. This receptor was identified in a person aged 18-69 years in good health. CDR3 in amino acids: CASSVTGRGEQYF. The CDR3 region has the DNA TGTGCCAGCAGTGTGACAGGGAGAGGCGAGCAGTACTTC.